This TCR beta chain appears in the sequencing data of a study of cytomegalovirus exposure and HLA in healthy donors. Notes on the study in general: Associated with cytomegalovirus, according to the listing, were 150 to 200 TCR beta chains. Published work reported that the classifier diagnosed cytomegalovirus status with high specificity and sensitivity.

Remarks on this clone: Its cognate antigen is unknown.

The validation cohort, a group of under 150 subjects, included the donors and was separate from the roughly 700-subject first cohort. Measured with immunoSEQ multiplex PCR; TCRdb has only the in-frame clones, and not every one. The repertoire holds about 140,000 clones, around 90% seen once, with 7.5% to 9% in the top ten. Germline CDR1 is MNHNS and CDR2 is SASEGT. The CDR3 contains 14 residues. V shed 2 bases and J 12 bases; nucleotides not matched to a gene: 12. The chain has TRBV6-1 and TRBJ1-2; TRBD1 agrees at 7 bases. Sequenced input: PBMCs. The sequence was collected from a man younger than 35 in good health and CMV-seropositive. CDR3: CASSEPDRTAMDTF. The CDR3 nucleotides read TGTGCCAGCAGTGAACCGGACAGGACGGCGATGGACACCTTC.